The T cell receptor beta chain under discussion was sequenced for a study of cytomegalovirus exposure and HLA in healthy donors. Study background: Earlier, 95 million to 120 million unique TCR beta sequences were recovered from around 200 million T cells by an analysis.

V shed 3 bases, J shed 0 bases, and the junction held 10 bases outside the gene matches. This CDR3 spans 17 amino acids. Germline V gene data show CDR1 as MDHEN and CDR2 as SYDVKM. Study-level points and caveats: Confirmation in vitro established that three CMV-associated chains were specific for CMV antigens.

Both 60 Vbeta primers and 13 Jbeta primers went into the PCR. Produced via immunoSEQ multiplex PCR; TCRdb's table is partial and in-frame only. This table has over 150,000 clones, around 77% appearing once. On this clone itself: Antigen: not known.

The chain joins TRBV28 to TRBJ2-7; 8 positions match TRBD1. This receptor was obtained from a young woman in good health and CMV-seronegative. The source material was PBMCs. The CDR3 nucleotides read TGTGCCAGCAGTTTGCAAGGAGGGACAGGTTACTCCTACGAGCAGTACTTC. Its protein is CASSLQGGTGYSYEQYF.